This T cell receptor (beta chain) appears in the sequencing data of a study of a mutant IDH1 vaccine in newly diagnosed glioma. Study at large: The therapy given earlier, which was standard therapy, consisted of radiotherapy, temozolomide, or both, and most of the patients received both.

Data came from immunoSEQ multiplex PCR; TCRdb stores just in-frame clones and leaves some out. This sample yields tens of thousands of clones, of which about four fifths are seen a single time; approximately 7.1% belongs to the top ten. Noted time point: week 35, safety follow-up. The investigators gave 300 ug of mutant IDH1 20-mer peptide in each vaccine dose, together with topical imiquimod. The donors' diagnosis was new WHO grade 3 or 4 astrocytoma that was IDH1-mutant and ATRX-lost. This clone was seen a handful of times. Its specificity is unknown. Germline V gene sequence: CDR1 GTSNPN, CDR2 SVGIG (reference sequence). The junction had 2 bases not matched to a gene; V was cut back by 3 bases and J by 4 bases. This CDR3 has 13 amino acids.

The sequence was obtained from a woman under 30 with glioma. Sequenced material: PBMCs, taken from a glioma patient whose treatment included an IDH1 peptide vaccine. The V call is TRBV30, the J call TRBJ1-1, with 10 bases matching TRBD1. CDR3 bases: TGTGCCTGGAGGACAGGGGGCGTCACTGAAGCTTTCTTT. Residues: CAWRTGGVTEAFF.